Listed below are T cell receptor beta chains from one sample, sequenced in a study of shared clonotypes between healthy human individuals. Measured with immunoSEQ multiplex PCR; TCRdb has only the in-frame clones, and not every one. The sample shows 2 million to 3 million clones, 80% to 95% of them seen only once. Material for sequencing was naive CD4+ T cells from PBMCs. The receptor source for this set is a man between 18 and 35 years old in good health. Some clones in this sample may be carry-over from other donors' samples. The CDR3 runs from the conserved cysteine through the conserved F or W. A D gene is named only where the DNA matches it firmly. Not every row has a clone size; where given, it reads once, few, many or a size class.

j_call d_call v_call clone_size cdr3_nt cdr3_aa
TRBJ1-1 - TRBV29-1 - TGCAGCGTTGCGACGGTAATGAACACTGAAGCTTTCTTT CSVATVMNTEAFF
TRBJ1-4 - TRBV4-1 few TGCGCCAGCAGCCAAGTTGAAAAACTGTTTTTT CASSQVEKLFF
TRBJ1-2 - TRBV5-4 - TGTGCCAGCAGCCCGCGTGGGTTTAACTATGGCTACACCTTC CASSPRGFNYGYTF
TRBJ1-2 - TRBV18 once TGTGCCAGCTCCCACGGGGGTGACTATGGCTACACCTTC CASSHGGDYGYTF
TRBJ2-5 TRBD1 TRBV14 - TGTGCCAGCAGCCATGGACAGGGGGCTACAGCGGGAGTGAGGGAGACCCAGTACTTC CASSHGQGATAGVRETQYF
TRBJ1-2 - TRBV5-1 - TGCGCCAGCAGCCAAACCGGGACCGCCTATGGCTACACCTTC CASSQTGTAYGYTF
TRBJ2-3 - TRBV6-4 - TGTGCCAGCAGTCAAGGGGCAGATACGCAGTATTTT CASSQGADTQYF
TRBJ2-1 - TRBV2 - TGTGCCAGCAGTGAACAGGGACGGACCTACAATGAGCAGTTCTTC CASSEQGRTYNEQFF
TRBJ2-7 TRBD1 TRBV30 - TGTGCCTGGAGTGTTAAGGGGGCGTTCTACGAGCAGTACTTC CAWSVKGAFYEQYF
TRBJ1-1 TRBD1 TRBV7-2 - TGTGCCAGCAGCTTGACAGGGATGAACACTGAAGCTTTCTTT CASSLTGMNTEAFF
TRBJ1-4 - TRBV7-8 - TGTGCCAGCAGCTTAGTCTCTGGATATGCCACACTTAATGAAAAACTGTTTTTT CASSLVSGYATLNEKLFF
TRBJ1-2 - TRBV11-2 - TGTGCCAGCAGCTTATCGGGGCTACAGAGGAGTGCTCCGGGGCATGGCTACACCTTC CASSLSGLQRSAPGHGYTF
TRBJ2-3 TRBD2 TRBV7-3 - TGTGCCAGCAGCTTAAGCGGGAGTAACACAGATACGCAGTATTTT CASSLSGSNTDTQYF
TRBJ1-2 TRBD1 TRBV5-1 - TGCGCCAGCAGCTCGGGACAGGGGGGCTATGGCTACACCTTC CASSSGQGGYGYTF
TRBJ2-1 TRBD2 TRBV11-2 - TGTGCCAGCAGACCCATTAGCGGGAGGGCCGACAATGAGCAGTTCTTC CASRPISGRADNEQFF
TRBJ1-2 - TRBV7-8 once TGTGCCAGCAGCTTAGGGCAGTTGGGCACCTCCTATGGCTACACCTTC CASSLGQLGTSYGYTF
TRBJ2-5 TRBD2 TRBV5-1 - TGCGCCAGCAGCCTTCTTGGGACTAGCGGGACCCAAGAGACCCAGTACTTC CASSLLGTSGTQETQYF
TRBJ2-7 TRBD2 TRBV19 - TGTGCCAGTAGTATACTAGCGGGGGCCTACGAGCAGTACTTC CASSILAGAYEQYF
TRBJ2-7 TRBD1 TRBV5-4 - TGTGCCAGCAGCTTACCTGGGACAGGGGTCGAGCAGTACTTC CASSLPGTGVEQYF
TRBJ2-2 TRBD1 TRBV5-1 few TGCGCCAGCAGCTTGTCGGGACAGGGAAACACCGGGGAGCTGTTTTTT CASSLSGQGNTGELFF
TRBJ1-5 - TRBV10-3 - TGTGCCATCGGACGGGTGGGGGATCAGCCCCAGCATTTT CAIGRVGDQPQHF
TRBJ1-2 - TRBV7-2 - TGTGCCAGCAGCGTCCCTGGTAGGGCCTATGGCTACACCTTC CASSVPGRAYGYTF
TRBJ1-4 - TRBV7-8 once TGTGCCAGCAGCGCAGCAGCCGACGGGAAACTGTTTTTT CASSAAADGKLFF
TRBJ1-4 - TRBV6-5 - TGTGCCAGCGGAGAGGTGGCCGGAGCTAATGAAAAACTGTTTTTT CASGEVAGANEKLFF
TRBJ1-5 - TRBV28 - TGTGCCAGCAAAGTAAGGCCCGGGAGCCAGCCCCAGCATTTT CASKVRPGSQPQHF
TRBJ1-2 - TRBV27 - TGTGCCAGCTCCGCCGGGACTCGGCACTATGGCTACACCTTC CASSAGTRHYGYTF
TRBJ1-2 - TRBV28 - TGTGCCAGCCTAAACAGGGTCTATGGCTACACCTTC CASLNRVYGYTF
TRBJ2-2 - TRBV27 - TGTGCCAGCAGTTCCACAGGGAACACCGGGGAGCTGTTTTTT CASSSTGNTGELFF
TRBJ1-4 - TRBV18 - TGTGCCAGCTCCCCCTCGTACACTAATGAAAAACTGTTTTTT CASSPSYTNEKLFF
TRBJ1-1 - TRBV7-9 - TGTGCCAGCAGCCCGATGGGGGGGATGAACACTGAAGCTTTCTTT CASSPMGGMNTEAFF
TRBJ2-5 - TRBV10-1 - TGCGCCAGCGGCCAAGAGACCCAGTACTTC CASGQETQYF
TRBJ2-7 - TRBV4-1 once TGCGCCAGCAGCCAAGTAATAGTGTCAGGGGGGTTCGAGCAGTACTTC CASSQVIVSGGFEQYF
TRBJ1-5 - TRBV6-1 - TGTGCCAGCAGTGAATCCGGTAGCTTAAGTAGGTCTCAGCCCCAGCATTTT CASSESGSLSRSQPQHF
TRBJ1-5 - TRBV6-1 - TGTGCCAGCAGTGAAGCGATATCCGCCAGGGTGTATAGCAATCAGCCCCAGCATTTT CASSEAISARVYSNQPQHF
TRBJ1-1 - TRBV6-1 - TGTGCCAGCATGGACACTGAAGCTTTCTTT CASMDTEAFF
TRBJ2-7 - TRBV4-2 - TGTGCCAGCAGCAGGCTAGAGGGATCGTACGAGCAGTACTTC CASSRLEGSYEQYF
TRBJ2-1 TRBD2 TRBV5-6 once TGTGCCAGCAGCTTTCAGCGGGAGAAGTACAATGAGCAGTTCTTC CASSFQREKYNEQFF
TRBJ2-3 - TRBV4-1 - TGCGCCAGCAGCCTAACGTACACAGATACGCAGTATTTT CASSLTYTDTQYF
TRBJ2-1 TRBD2 TRBV7-2 - TGTGCCAGCAGCTTAGAGTCGGGAGGCGAGCAGTTCTTC CASSLESGGEQFF
TRBJ2-5 TRBD2 TRBV28 - TGTGCCAGCAGCCCGGGAGGGGGTATAGGGACCCAGTACTTC CASSPGGGIGTQYF
TRBJ2-7 TRBD2 TRBV5-1 - TGCGCCAGCAGCCCCCCCGCGGCTAGCGGCTACGAGCAGTACTTC CASSPPAASGYEQYF
TRBJ2-2 TRBD1 TRBV18 - TGTGCCAGCTCACCCCAGGGGGCTTACACCGGGGAGCTGTTTTTT CASSPQGAYTGELFF
TRBJ1-1 TRBD1 TRBV5-6 - TGTGCCAGCAGGGAAACAGGGGCAGTCAACACTGAAGCTTTCTTT CASRETGAVNTEAFF
TRBJ2-7 - TRBV28 - TGTGCCAGCAGTCCAGCCGGGTTCCCAACCTACGAGCAGTACTTC CASSPAGFPTYEQYF
TRBJ2-1 - TRBV1 - TGCACCAGCAGCCAGCCGCGAACTAGCTCCTACAATGAGCAGTTCTTC CTSSQPRTSSYNEQFF
TRBJ2-2 TRBD2 TRBV19 - TGTGCCAGTAGTATAGCGGGCGGGAGCGGCACCGGGGAGCTGTTTTTT CASSIAGGSGTGELFF
TRBJ2-7 - TRBV2 - TGTGCCAGCAGTGAAATGCCCCCCCCGTCCTACGAGCAGTACTTC CASSEMPPPSYEQYF
TRBJ1-2 - TRBV28 - TGTGCCAGCAGTTTAGGGGAAAACTATGGCTACACCTTC CASSLGENYGYTF